A single sample gave rise to the 24 T cell receptor beta chains below, sequenced in a study of technical replicates of blood from a few donors. The data were produced by immunoSEQ multiplex PCR, yet TCRdb's version contains in-frame clones alone and is incomplete. The sample holds more than 90,000 clones, under 97% seen once. Specimen: T cells isolated from PBMCs. These receptors originate from a human donor in good health.

The genes are TRBV29-1 and TRBJ1-4; possibly TRBD1 for D (6 bases). The germline V and J ends were trimmed by 4 bases and 4 bases, with 22 bases remaining between them. The CDR3 covers 17 residues. The germline V gene encodes CDR1 SQVTM and CDR2 ANQGSEA. CDR3 residues: CSVVDFETGVVNEKLFF. CDR3 DNA: TGCAGCGTTGTAGATTTTGAGACAGGCGTAGTTAATGAAAAACTGTTTTTT.

This clone was seen more than once but under ten times. This sequence joins TRBV18 and TRBJ1-1, with a weak D call TRBD1 (5 bases). Germline CDR1 is KGHSH and CDR2 is LQKENI. The CDR3 consists of 12 residues. V dropped 5 bases and J dropped 8 bases, with 12 bases sitting between them. CDR3 in amino acids: CASSAYRSEAFF. As DNA, the CDR3 is TGTGCCAGCTCAGCGTACAGGAGCGAAGCTTTCTTT.

V gene TRBV6-5 combines with J gene TRBJ2-5; 10 bases agree with TRBD1. Germline V gives CDR1 MNHEY, CDR2 SVGAGI. The CDR3 spans 15 residues. Trimming took 6 bases from V and 5 from J; bases not matched to a gene: 9. CDR3 coding DNA: TGTGCCAGCAGGAAGACAGGGGGCGACCGGGAGACCCAGTACTTC. Its protein is CASRKTGGDRETQYF.

This chain joins TRBV28 and TRBJ2-7; D is ambiguous. The CDR3 covers 12 residues. V gave up 2 bases and J gave up 4 bases, with 6 bases separating them. The V gene's germline CDR1 is MDHEN and CDR2 SYDVKM. The CDR3 DNA reads as TGTGCCAGCAGTTTAGGCTCATACGAGCAGTACTTC. Amino acid sequence: CASSLGSYEQYF.

J is TRBJ1-5 and V is TRBV27, with 9 bases lining up with TRBD1. The CDR3 is made up of 14 amino acids. V gave up 6 bases and J gave up 7 bases; unmatched junction bases: 7. Germline V gives CDR1 MNHEY, CDR2 SMNVEV (reference sequence). Here the CDR3 reads CASSLQGAGQPQHF. The CDR3 nucleotides are TGTGCCAGCAGCCTACAGGGGGCAGGGCAGCCCCAGCATTTT.

The gene calls are TRBV7-6 and TRBJ1-3; D possibly corresponds to TRBD1 (5 bases). The CDR3 loop spans 16 amino acids. V gave up 5 bases and J gave up 1 base, with 15 bases separating them. Germline values: CDR1 SGHVS, CDR2 FNYEAQ. CDR3 DNA sequence: TGTGCCAGCAGCCCAGGCCTTCGGGGGTCTGGAAACACCATATATTTT. Protein product: CASSPGLRGSGNTIYF.

The gene calls are TRBV19 and TRBJ2-3; a weak D match, TRBD1 (6 bases). There are 15 residues in the CDR3. The V gene's germline CDR1 is LNHDA and CDR2 SQIVND (reference sequence). V lost 9 bases to trimming and J lost 2 bases, with 18 bases between them. CDR3 loop: CASGTGHLTTDTQYF. Here the CDR3 DNA reads TGTGCCAGCGGTACAGGGCACCTCACCACAGATACGCAGTATTTT.

V usage is TRBV5-5 and J usage is TRBJ1-2; D is uncertain. Germline V gene sequence: CDR1 SGHKS, CDR2 YYEKEE (reference sequence). Trimming cost V 4 bases and J 2 bases, with 15 bases left between them. The CDR3 extends over 15 amino acids. CDR3 in amino acids: CASSLGGLANYGYTF. The CDR3 DNA sequence: TGTGCCAGCAGCCTGGGTGGGCTTGCCAACTATGGCTACACCTTC.

The chain links TRBV5-1 to TRBJ2-2; 7 positions match TRBD2. Germline V lookup: CDR1 SGHRS, CDR2 YFSETQ. The CDR3 is 16 residues long. The V and J ends lost 2 bases and 0 bases, in that order; junction bases with no gene match: 4. The CDR3 loop is CASSFTAGTNTGELFF. In nucleotides, the CDR3 is TGCGCCAGCAGCTTCACAGCGGGAACGAACACCGGGGAGCTGTTTTTT.

This rearrangement joins TRBV27 to TRBJ2-6; the match to TRBD1 covers 12 bases. The CDR3 consists of 17 residues. Losses at the gene ends were 8 bases for V and 0 bases for J; bases not matched to a gene: 5. CDR1 and CDR2 from the germline V gene are MNHEY and SMNVEV (reference sequence). CDR3 region: CASAKGQGASGANVLTF. CDR3 sequence (DNA): TGTGCCAGCGCCAAGGGACAGGGGGCCTCTGGGGCCAACGTCCTGACTTTC.

The chain couples TRBV2 to TRBJ1-3; 7 nucleotides agree with TRBD1. The germline V gene has CDR1 SNHLY and CDR2 FYNNEI. V lost 9 bases, J lost 4 bases, and 3 bases stayed unmatched. This CDR3 is 12 amino acids long. CDR3 bases: TGTGCCAGAAGGACAGGAGGAAACACCATATATTTT. Amino acid sequence: CARRTGGNTIYF. The variable domain in full, with the rest retrieved from reference TRBV2 and TRBJ1-3, is EPEVTQTPSHQVTQMGQEVILRCVPISNHLYFYWYRQILGQKVEFLVSFYNNEISEKSEIFDDQFSVERPDGSNFTLKIRSTKLEDSAMYFCARRTGGNTIYFGEGSWLTVV.

The chain has TRBV7-9 and TRBJ2-7; 15 bases are a match to TRBD2. The CDR3 spans 16 residues. CDR1 and CDR2 from the germline V gene are SEHNR and FQNEAQ (reference sequence). J was trimmed by 4 bases and V by 5 bases; bases with no gene match: 6. This CDR3 is CASSRGLAGGSYEQYF. CDR3 DNA: TGTGCCAGCAGCCGGGGACTAGCGGGAGGTAGTTACGAGCAGTACTTC.

The rearrangement joins TRBV9 to TRBJ1-4; 7 bases fit TRBD1. Per germline, CDR1 SGDLS and CDR2 YYNGEE. The CDR3 has 14 residues. Trimming at V came to 0 bases and at J to 7 bases, leaving 3 bases not matched to a gene. The CDR3 nucleotides are TGTGCCAGCAGCGTAGCTGCAGGGGGTGAAAAACTGTTTTTT. This codes for CASSVAAGGEKLFF.

The genes are TRBV11-2 and TRBJ2-5, with D perhaps matching TRBD2 (7 bases). V lost 3 bases to trimming and J lost 4 bases, with 18 bases between them. Germline loops: CDR1 SGHAT, CDR2 FQNNGV. The CDR3 is 16 residues long. The CDR3 reads CASSLGGTSGGETQYF. The DNA of the CDR3 is TGTGCCAGCAGCTTGGGGGGGACATCCGGGGGAGAGACCCAGTACTTC.

The V and J genes are TRBV5-6 and TRBJ2-5, with 9 bases that match TRBD1. CDR1 is SGHDT and CDR2 is YYEEEE in the germline V gene. The V and J ends lost 3 bases and 6 bases, in that order; junction bases with no gene match: 9. The CDR3 is made up of 15 amino acids. The CDR3 DNA reads TGTGCCAGCAGCTGGGATCCGGGACAGGGTCAGACCCAGTACTTC. Protein: CASSWDPGQGQTQYF.

The table lists this clone with a count of one. The chain uses TRBV4-2 and TRBJ2-2; 7 bases are a match to TRBD2. CDR1 is LGHNA, CDR2 YNFKEQ, per germline. This CDR3 comprises 17 residues. V shed 5 bases, J shed 7 bases, and the junction held 16 bases outside the gene matches. CDR3 DNA: TGTGCCAGCAGCTATTTTTGGCGGGAGCGGAGTGACGGGGAGCTGTTTTTT. Protein sequence: CASSYFWRERSDGELFF.

The CDR3 is CASSSGQRVNTGELFF. The CDR3 nucleotides are TGTGCCAGCAGCTCCGGCCAGCGGGTTAACACCGGGGAGCTGTTTTTT. The V call is TRBV11-2, the J call TRBJ2-2; D is perhaps TRBD2 (6 bases). In germline, CDR1 is SGHAT, CDR2 FQNNGV. CDR3 size: 16 residues. Trimming stripped 4 bases from V and 2 bases from J, with 14 bases between.

The chain carries TRBV11-2 and TRBJ2-1; 9 bases fit TRBD2. The ends lost 3 bases at V and 7 bases at J; junction bases unmatched: 4. Germline values: CDR1 SGHAT, CDR2 FQNNGV. This CDR3 is 14 amino acids long. The CDR3: CASSFLAGRNEQFF. The CDR3 DNA is TGTGCCAGCAGCTTCCTAGCGGGGAGGAATGAGCAGTTCTTC.

The V call is TRBV27, the J call TRBJ2-7; 7 bases match TRBD2. Germline V gene sequence: CDR1 MNHEY, CDR2 SMNVEV (reference sequence). V shed 8 bases and J 3 bases; nucleotides not matched to a gene: 7. CDR3 length: 13 amino acids. Here the CDR3 DNA reads TGTGCCAGCGGGCCGGGACTATACTACGAGCAGTACTTC. Protein sequence: CASGPGLYYEQYF.

The CDR3 nucleotides are TGTGCCAGCAGTCTCGGTCTAGCGGGCTACGAGCAGTACTTC. It yields the protein CASSLGLAGYEQYF. The chain employs TRBV27 and TRBJ2-7; TRBD2 aligns across 8 bases. J lost 3 bases, V lost 5 bases, and 6 bases had no gene match. The V gene's germline CDR1 is MNHEY and CDR2 SMNVEV (reference sequence). This CDR3 is 14 amino acids long.

This sequence joins TRBV6-6 and TRBJ1-1, with D perhaps matching TRBD1 (5 bases). CDR3 length: 14 amino acids. Trimming stripped 7 bases from V and 8 bases from J, with 20 bases between. Germline loops: CDR1 MNHNY, CDR2 SVGAGI (reference sequence). DNA for the CDR3: TGTGCCAGCACCTTTCCTTCCGGGGGTCGAGAAGCTTTCTTT. It is translated as CASTFPSGGREAFF.

The J gene is TRBJ1-5, the V gene TRBV6-1; D is possibly TRBD1 (5 bases). CDR1 and CDR2 (germline): MNHNS, SASEGT. V was clipped by 4 bases and J by 2 bases, with 9 bases between them. The length of the CDR3 is 14 residues. DNA for the CDR3: TGTGCCAGCAGTGCCAGGGCAGGCAATCAGCCCCAGCATTTT. It translates to CASSARAGNQPQHF.

This chain uses TRBV6-5 with TRBJ1-2, with unresolved D. Trimming took 4 bases from V and 4 from J, leaving 13 bases between them. Germline loops: CDR1 MNHEY, CDR2 SVGAGI. This CDR3 spans 14 amino acids. The CDR3 reads CASSSPGGGYGYTF. The CDR3 nucleotides are TGTGCCAGCAGTTCCCCGGGTGGCGGCTATGGCTACACCTTC.

The chain carries TRBV11-2 and TRBJ1-2, with 7 positions matching TRBD1. The CDR3 spans 16 residues. V dropped 4 bases and J dropped 5; count of bases not matched to a gene: 13. Looked up from germline, CDR1 is SGHAT and CDR2 is FQNNGV. CDR3 amino acids: CASSSLSPGQKYGYTF. As DNA, the CDR3 is TGTGCCAGCAGCTCGTTGTCCCCGGGACAGAAATATGGCTACACCTTC. Variable domain in full (rest from reference TRBV11-2 and TRBJ1-2): EAGVAQSPRYKIIEKRQSVAFWCNPISGHATLYWYQQILGQGPKLLIQFQNNGVVDDSQLPKDRFSAERLKGVDSTLKIQPAKLEDSAVYLCASSSLSPGQKYGYTFGSGTRLTVV.